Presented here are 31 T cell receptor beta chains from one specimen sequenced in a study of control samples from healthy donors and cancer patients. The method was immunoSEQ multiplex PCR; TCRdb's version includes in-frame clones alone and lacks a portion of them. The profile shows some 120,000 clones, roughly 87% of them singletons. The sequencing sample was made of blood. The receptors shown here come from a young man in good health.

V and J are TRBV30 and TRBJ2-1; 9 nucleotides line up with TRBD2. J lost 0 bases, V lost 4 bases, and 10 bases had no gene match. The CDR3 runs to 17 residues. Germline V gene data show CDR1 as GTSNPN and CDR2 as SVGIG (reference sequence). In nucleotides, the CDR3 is TGTGCCTGGAATAGAGCGGGAGGCCACAGCTCCTACAATGAGCAGTTCTTC. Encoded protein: CAWNRAGGHSSYNEQFF.

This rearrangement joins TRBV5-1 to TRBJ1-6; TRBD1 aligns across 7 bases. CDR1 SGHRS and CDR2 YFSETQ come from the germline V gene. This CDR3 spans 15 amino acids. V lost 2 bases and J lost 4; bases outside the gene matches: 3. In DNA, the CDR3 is TGCGCCAGCAGCTTCCAACAGGGGTATAATTCACCCCTCCACTTT. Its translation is CASSFQQGYNSPLHF.

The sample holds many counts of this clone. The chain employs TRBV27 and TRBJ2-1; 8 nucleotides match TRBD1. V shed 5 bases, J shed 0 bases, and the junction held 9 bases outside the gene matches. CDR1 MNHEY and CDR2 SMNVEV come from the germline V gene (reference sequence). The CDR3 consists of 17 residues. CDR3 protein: CASSLRTGLSSYNEQFF. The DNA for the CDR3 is TGTGCCAGCAGTCTCCGGACAGGGCTAAGCTCCTACAATGAGCAGTTCTTC.

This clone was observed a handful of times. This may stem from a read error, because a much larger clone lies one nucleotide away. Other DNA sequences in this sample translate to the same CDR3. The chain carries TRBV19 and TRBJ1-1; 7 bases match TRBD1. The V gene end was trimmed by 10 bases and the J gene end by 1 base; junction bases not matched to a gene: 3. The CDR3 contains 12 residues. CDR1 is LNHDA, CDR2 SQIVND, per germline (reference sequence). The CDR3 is CATRTGNTEAFF. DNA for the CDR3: TGTGCCACCCGGACAGGGAACACTGAAGCTTTCTTT.

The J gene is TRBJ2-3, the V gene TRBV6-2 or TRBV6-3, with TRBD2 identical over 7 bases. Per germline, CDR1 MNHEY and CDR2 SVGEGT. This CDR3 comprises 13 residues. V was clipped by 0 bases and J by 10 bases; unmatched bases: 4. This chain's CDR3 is CASSYSTSNSQYF. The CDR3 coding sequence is TGTGCCAGCAGTTACTCGACTAGCAATTCGCAGTATTTT.

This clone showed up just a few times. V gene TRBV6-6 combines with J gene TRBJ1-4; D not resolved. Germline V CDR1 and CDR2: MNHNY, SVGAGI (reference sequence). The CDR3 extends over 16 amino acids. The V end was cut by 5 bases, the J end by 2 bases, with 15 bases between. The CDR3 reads CASSRLTMDTNEKLFF. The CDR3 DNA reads TGTGCCAGCAGTCGGCTCACCATGGACACTAATGAAAAACTGTTTTTT.

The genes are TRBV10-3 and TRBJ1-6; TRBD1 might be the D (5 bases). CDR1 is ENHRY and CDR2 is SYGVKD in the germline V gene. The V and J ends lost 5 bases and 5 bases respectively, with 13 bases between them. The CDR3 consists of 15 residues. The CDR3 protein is CAISPETANNSPLHF. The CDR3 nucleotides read TGTGCCATCAGTCCAGAGACAGCCAATAATTCACCCCTCCACTTT.

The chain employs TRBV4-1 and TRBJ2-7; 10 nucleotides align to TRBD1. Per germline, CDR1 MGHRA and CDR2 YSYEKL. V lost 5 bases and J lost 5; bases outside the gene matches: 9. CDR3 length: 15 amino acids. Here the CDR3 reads CASSVGWDRGHEQYF. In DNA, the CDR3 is TGCGCCAGCAGCGTCGGGTGGGACAGGGGCCACGAGCAGTACTTC.

This chain's CDR3 is CASSELGFGTEAFF. As DNA, the CDR3 is TGCGCCAGCAGCGAATTAGGGTTCGGGACTGAAGCTTTCTTT. The rearrangement joins TRBV5-1 to TRBJ1-1; D is unresolved. Trimming removed 4 bases from V and 5 bases from J, with 15 bases in between. Germline V gene data show CDR1 as SGHRS and CDR2 as YFSETQ. There are 14 residues in the CDR3.

In DNA, the CDR3 is TGTGCCAGCTCACCACGAAACCAGATAAGCACAGATACGCAGTATTTT. Translating gives CASSPRNQISTDTQYF. V gene TRBV18 combines with J gene TRBJ2-3, with D uncertain. This CDR3 has 16 residues. Germline CDR1 is KGHSH and CDR2 is LQKENI. V lost 1 base and J 0 bases, leaving 11 bases between the germline ends.

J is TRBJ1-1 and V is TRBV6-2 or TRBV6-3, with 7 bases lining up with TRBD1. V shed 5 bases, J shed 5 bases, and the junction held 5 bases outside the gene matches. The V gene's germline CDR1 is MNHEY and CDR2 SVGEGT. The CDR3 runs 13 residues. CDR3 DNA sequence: TGTGCCAGCAGTGGATGGGACAGAACTGAAGCTTTCTTT. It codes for CASSGWDRTEAFF.

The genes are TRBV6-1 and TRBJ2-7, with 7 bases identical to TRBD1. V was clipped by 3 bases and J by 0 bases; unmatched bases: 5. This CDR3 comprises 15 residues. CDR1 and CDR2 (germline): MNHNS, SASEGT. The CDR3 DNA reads TGTGCCAGCAGTGAGACGACAGGGTCCTCCTACGAGCAGTACTTC. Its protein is CASSETTGSSYEQYF.

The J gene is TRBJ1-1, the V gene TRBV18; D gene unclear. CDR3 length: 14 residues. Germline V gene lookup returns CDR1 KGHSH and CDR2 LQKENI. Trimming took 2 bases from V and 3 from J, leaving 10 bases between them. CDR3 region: CASSPESGYTEAFF. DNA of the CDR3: TGTGCCAGCTCACCAGAATCCGGGTACACTGAAGCTTTCTTT.

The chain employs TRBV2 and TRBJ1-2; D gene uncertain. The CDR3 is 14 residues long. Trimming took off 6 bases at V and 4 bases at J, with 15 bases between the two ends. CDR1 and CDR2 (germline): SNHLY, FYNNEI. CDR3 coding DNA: TGTGCCAGCAGGCAAGGGAGGTTGGGCTATGGCTACACCTTC. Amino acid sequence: CASRQGRLGYGYTF.

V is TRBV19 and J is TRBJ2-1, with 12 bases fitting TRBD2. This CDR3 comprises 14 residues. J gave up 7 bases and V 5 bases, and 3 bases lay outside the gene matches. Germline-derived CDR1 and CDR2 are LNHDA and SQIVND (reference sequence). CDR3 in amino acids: CASSSGLAGNEQFF. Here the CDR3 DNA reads TGTGCCAGTAGTTCCGGACTAGCGGGAAATGAGCAGTTCTTC. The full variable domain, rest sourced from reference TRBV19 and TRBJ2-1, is DGGITQSPKYLFRKEGQNVTLSCEQNLNHDAMYWYRQDPGQGLRLIYYSQIVNDFQKGDIAEGYSVSREKKESFPLTVTSAQKNPTAFYLCASSSGLAGNEQFFGPGTRLTVL.

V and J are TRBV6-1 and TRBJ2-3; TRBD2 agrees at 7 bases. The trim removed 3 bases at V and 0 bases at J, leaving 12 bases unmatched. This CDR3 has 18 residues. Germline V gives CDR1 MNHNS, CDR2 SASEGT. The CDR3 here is CASSDEALSGWSTDTQYF. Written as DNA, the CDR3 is TGTGCCAGCAGTGACGAAGCCCTTAGCGGGTGGAGCACAGATACGCAGTATTTT.

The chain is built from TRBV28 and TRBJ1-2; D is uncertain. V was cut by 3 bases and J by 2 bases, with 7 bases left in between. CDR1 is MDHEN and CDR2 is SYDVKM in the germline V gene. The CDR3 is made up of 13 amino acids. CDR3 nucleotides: TGTGCCAGCAGTTTTTCACGGAACTATGGCTACACCTTC. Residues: CASSFSRNYGYTF.

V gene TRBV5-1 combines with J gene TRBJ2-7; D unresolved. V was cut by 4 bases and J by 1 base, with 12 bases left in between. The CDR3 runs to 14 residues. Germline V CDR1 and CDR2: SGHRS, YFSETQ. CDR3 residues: CASSPSRGSYEQYF. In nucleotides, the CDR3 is TGCGCCAGCAGCCCAAGTCGTGGGTCCTACGAGCAGTACTTC.

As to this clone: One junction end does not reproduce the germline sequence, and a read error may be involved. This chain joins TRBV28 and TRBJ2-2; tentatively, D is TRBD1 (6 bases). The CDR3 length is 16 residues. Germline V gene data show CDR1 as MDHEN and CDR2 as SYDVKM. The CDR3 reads CASNLSGHKNTGELFF. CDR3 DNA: TGTGCCAGCAATTTATCGGGACATAAGAACACCGGGGAGCTGTTTTTT. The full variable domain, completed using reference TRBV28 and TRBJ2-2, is DVKVTQSSRYLVKRTGEKVFLECVQDMDHENMFWYRQDPGLGLRLIYFSYDVKMKEKGDIPEGYSVSREKKERFSLILESASTNQTSMYLCASNLSGHKNTGELFFGEGSRLTVL.

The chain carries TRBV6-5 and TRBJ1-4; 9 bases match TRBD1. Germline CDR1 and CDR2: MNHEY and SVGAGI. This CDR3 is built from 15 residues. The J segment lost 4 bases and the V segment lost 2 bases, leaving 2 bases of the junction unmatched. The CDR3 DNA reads TGTGCCAGCAGTTACAAGGGACAGGGTAATGAAAAACTGTTTTTT. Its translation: CASSYKGQGNEKLFF.

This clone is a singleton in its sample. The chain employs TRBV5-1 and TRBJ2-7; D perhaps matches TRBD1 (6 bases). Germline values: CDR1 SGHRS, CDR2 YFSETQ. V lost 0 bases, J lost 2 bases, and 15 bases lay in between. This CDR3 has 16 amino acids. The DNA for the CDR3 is TGCGCCAGCAGCTTGGCACAGGGTGGTGGGACCTACGAGCAGTACTTC. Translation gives CASSLAQGGGTYEQYF.

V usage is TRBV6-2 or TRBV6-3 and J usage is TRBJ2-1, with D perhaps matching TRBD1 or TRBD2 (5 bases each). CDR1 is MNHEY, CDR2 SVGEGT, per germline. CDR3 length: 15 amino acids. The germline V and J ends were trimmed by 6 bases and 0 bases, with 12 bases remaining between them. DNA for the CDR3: TGTGCCAGCAGCCCGGGACGGAGCTCCTACAATGAGCAGTTCTTC. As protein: CASSPGRSSYNEQFF.

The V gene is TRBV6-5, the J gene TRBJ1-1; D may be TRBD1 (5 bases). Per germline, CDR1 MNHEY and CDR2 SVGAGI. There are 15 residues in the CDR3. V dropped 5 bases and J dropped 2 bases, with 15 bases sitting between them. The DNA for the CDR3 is TGTGCCAGCAGTATCCCTCGGGACGGTAACACTGAAGCTTTCTTT. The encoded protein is CASSIPRDGNTEAFF.

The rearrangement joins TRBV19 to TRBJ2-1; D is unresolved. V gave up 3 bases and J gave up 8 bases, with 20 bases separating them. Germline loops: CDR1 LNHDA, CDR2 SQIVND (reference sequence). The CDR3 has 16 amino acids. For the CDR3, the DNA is TGTGCCAGTAGTATCCGCTCGGGTGTGGATTTCCATGAGCAGTTCTTC. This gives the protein CASSIRSGVDFHEQFF.

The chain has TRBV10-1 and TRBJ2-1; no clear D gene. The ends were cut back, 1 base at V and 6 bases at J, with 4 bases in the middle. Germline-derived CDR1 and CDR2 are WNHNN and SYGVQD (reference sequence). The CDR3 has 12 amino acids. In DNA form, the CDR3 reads TGCGCCAGCAGTGAGTATAGCAATGAGCAGTTCTTC. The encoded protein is CASSEYSNEQFF.

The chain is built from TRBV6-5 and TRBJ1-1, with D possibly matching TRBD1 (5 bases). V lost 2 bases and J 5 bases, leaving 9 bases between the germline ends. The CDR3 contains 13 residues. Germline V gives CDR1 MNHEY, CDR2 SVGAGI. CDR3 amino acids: CASSYPGGTEAFF. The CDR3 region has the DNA TGTGCCAGCAGTTACCCCGGGGGGACTGAAGCTTTCTTT.

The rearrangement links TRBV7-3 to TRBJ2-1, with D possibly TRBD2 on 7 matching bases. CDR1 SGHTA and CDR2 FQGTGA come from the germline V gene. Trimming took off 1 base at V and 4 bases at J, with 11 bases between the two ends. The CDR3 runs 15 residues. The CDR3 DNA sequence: TGTGCCAGCAGCTTAAGGGGGGGCCCTTACAATGAGCAGTTCTTC. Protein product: CASSLRGGPYNEQFF.

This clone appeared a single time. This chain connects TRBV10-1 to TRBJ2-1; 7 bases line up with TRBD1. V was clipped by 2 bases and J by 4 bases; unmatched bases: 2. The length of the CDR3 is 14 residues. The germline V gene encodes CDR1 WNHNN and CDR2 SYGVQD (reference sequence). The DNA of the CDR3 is TGCGCCAGCAGTGAGGCCAGGGGGTACAATGAGCAGTTCTTC. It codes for CASSEARGYNEQFF.

The CDR3 loop is CASSFGDRGEAFF. CDR3 DNA: TGTGCCAGCAGTTTTGGGGACAGGGGGGAAGCTTTCTTT. The V gene is TRBV12-3 or TRBV12-4, the J gene TRBJ1-1; 11 bases fit TRBD1. There are 13 residues in the CDR3. Trimming at V came to 3 bases and at J to 8 bases, leaving 2 bases not matched to a gene.

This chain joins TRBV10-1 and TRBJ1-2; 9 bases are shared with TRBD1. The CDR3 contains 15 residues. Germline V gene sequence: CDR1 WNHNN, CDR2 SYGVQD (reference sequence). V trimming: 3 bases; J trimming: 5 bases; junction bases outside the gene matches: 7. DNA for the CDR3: TGCGCCAGCAGTGATCCCGACAGGGGGATTTATGGCTACACCTTC. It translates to CASSDPDRGIYGYTF.

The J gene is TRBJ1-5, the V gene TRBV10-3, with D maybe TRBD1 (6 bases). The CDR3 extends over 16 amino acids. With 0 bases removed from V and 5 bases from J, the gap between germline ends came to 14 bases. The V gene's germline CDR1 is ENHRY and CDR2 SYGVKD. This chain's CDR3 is CAISESTPGADQPQHF. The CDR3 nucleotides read TGTGCCATCAGTGAGTCGACCCCGGGGGCGGATCAGCCCCAGCATTTT.